These 15 T cell receptor beta chains were all obtained from the same sample, sequenced in a study of cytomegalovirus exposure and HLA in healthy donors. PCR used 60 Vbeta primers and 13 Jbeta primers. Method: immunoSEQ multiplex PCR; TCRdb's copy keeps in-frame clones and lacks some. Among roughly 200,000 clones, 79% were seen once, and the ten largest hold approximately 4%. The specimen was PBMCs. These receptors originate from a woman in her twenties or thirties in good health and CMV-seropositive.

Only one count was recorded for this clone. The rearrangement uses TRBV4-3 and TRBJ2-1, with 8 bases that match TRBD1. The trim removed 1 base at V and 2 bases at J, leaving 4 bases unmatched. In germline, CDR1 is LGHNA, CDR2 YSLEER. CDR3 length equals 16 residues. CDR3 in amino acids: CASSQGTGGTYNEQFF. In nucleotides, the CDR3 is TGCGCCAGCAGCCAAGGAACAGGGGGGACCTACAATGAGCAGTTCTTC.

This clone showed up just once. V and J are TRBV19 and TRBJ1-5; 7 bases map to TRBD1. This CDR3 spans 15 amino acids. V lost 5 bases, J lost 6 bases, and 10 bases stayed unmatched. Germline CDR1 LNHDA, CDR2 SQIVND (reference sequence). The CDR3 reads CASSPIRGAGQPQHF. The DNA for the CDR3 is TGTGCCAGTAGTCCTATCAGGGGGGCGGGTCAGCCCCAGCATTTT.

The J gene is TRBJ2-1, the V gene TRBV27, with a weak D call TRBD1 (6 bases). The CDR3 spans 19 residues. Germline V gene lookup returns CDR1 MNHEY and CDR2 SMNVEV (reference sequence). Deletions cut 7 bases from V and 0 bases from J, with 25 bases between. In nucleotides, the CDR3 is TGTGCCAGCATCCCCTCATGGGACAACTCGAGAAGCTCCTACAATGAGCAGTTCTTC. Its translation is CASIPSWDNSRSSYNEQFF.

The rearrangement joins TRBV19 to TRBJ1-5; no clear D gene. Germline-derived CDR1 and CDR2 are LNHDA and SQIVND (reference sequence). The CDR3 length is 15 residues. V shed 3 bases and J shed 0 bases, with 9 bases lying between them. CDR3 loop: CASSITDYSNQPQHF. For the CDR3, the DNA is TGTGCCAGTAGTATTACAGATTATAGCAATCAGCCCCAGCATTTT.

This clone was counted once. V is TRBV5-1 and J is TRBJ2-2; a weak D match, TRBD2 (6 bases). Germline CDR1 is SGHRS and CDR2 is YFSETQ. Deletions cut 0 bases from V and 1 base from J, with 10 bases between. This CDR3 contains 16 residues. The chain's CDR3 is CASSLAGGRNTGELFF. Here the CDR3 DNA reads TGCGCCAGCAGCTTGGCCGGGGGACGGAACACCGGGGAGCTGTTTTTT.

The chain has TRBV2 and TRBJ2-5; 8 bases match TRBD1. The CDR3 totals 13 residues. With V trimmed by 7 bases and J by 2 bases, 3 bases remained unmatched. Germline loops: CDR1 SNHLY, CDR2 FYNNEI. This CDR3 is CASKGTGQETQYF. The CDR3 region has the DNA TGTGCCAGCAAGGGGACAGGACAAGAGACCCAGTACTTC.

This rearrangement joins TRBV7-8 to TRBJ2-3; D unresolved. The V gene lost 2 bases and the J gene lost 9 bases, with 9 bases spanning the gap. From germline, CDR1 is SGHVS and CDR2 FQNEAQ. CDR3 size: 12 residues. Written as DNA, the CDR3 is TGTGCCAGCAGCTTAAGTAGTGCCACGCAGTATTTT. It translates to CASSLSSATQYF.

The chain links TRBV5-5 to TRBJ2-3; D might be TRBD2 (6 bases). CDR1 SGHKS and CDR2 YYEKEE come from the germline V gene (reference sequence). There are 15 residues in the CDR3. V was trimmed by 3 bases and J by 0 bases, leaving 11 bases between them. DNA of the CDR3: TGTGCCAGCAGCTCTCGGGGGAGGAGCACAGATACGCAGTATTTT. The encoded protein is CASSSRGRSTDTQYF.

In its sample, this clone was seen once. V usage is TRBV19 and J usage is TRBJ1-1, with 7 bases lining up with TRBD1. Germline V lookup: CDR1 LNHDA, CDR2 SQIVND (reference sequence). The CDR3 length is 15 residues. Trimming took 1 base from V and 1 from J; bases not matched to a gene: 3. CDR3 nucleotide sequence: TGTGCCAGTAGTATAGCAGGGGACAGGAACACTGAAGCTTTCTTT. Encoded protein: CASSIAGDRNTEAFF.

This sequence joins TRBV29-1 and TRBJ2-6; perhaps TRBD1 as D (5 bases). The CDR3 runs to 16 residues. Germline lookup yields CDR1 SQVTM and CDR2 ANQGSEA. Trimming took 3 bases from V and 5 from J, leaving 17 bases between them. The CDR3 here is CSVEDPTGEWANVLTF. The CDR3 coding sequence is TGCAGCGTTGAGGATCCTACAGGTGAATGGGCCAACGTCCTGACTTTC. Variable domain in full (rest from reference TRBV29-1 and TRBJ2-6): SAVISQKPSRDICQRGTSLTIQCQVDSQVTMMFWYRQQPGQSLTLIATANQGSEATYESGFVIDKFPISRPNLTFSTLTVSNMSPEDSSIYLCSVEDPTGEWANVLTFGAGSRLTVL.

The rearrangement links TRBV6-5 to TRBJ2-7; TRBD2 matches 7 bases. J lost 2 bases, V lost 4 bases, and 5 bases had no gene match. Per germline, CDR1 MNHEY and CDR2 SVGAGI. The CDR3 is 14 amino acids. The CDR3 DNA reads TGTGCCAGCAGTTCCCTACTAGCGACCTACGAGCAGTACTTC. Amino acids: CASSSLLATYEQYF.

The chain joins TRBV7-2 to TRBJ2-2; 11 bases are shared with TRBD2. The CDR3 extends over 15 amino acids. With V trimmed by 5 bases and J by 8 bases, 7 bases remained unmatched. Per germline, CDR1 SGHTA and CDR2 FQGNSA. In nucleotides, the CDR3 is TGTGCCAGCAGCCCCCCTAGCGGGAGGCCGGGGGAGCTGTTTTTT. Translation: CASSPPSGRPGELFF.

The chain joins TRBV19 to TRBJ2-7; 9 bases are shared with TRBD1. This CDR3 contains 14 residues. Germline V gene lookup returns CDR1 LNHDA and CDR2 SQIVND (reference sequence). The junction had 4 bases not matched to a gene; V was cut back by 4 bases and J by 3 bases. In DNA form, the CDR3 reads TGTGCCAGTAGTACTACGACAGGGGGCTACGAGCAGTACTTC. Encoded protein: CASSTTTGGYEQYF.

The chain recombines TRBV11-2 with TRBJ2-3; 7 bases align to TRBD2. The CDR3 spans 16 residues. Germline V gives CDR1 SGHAT, CDR2 FQNNGV. J was trimmed by 1 base and V by 1 base; bases with no gene match: 5. The CDR3 bases are TGTGCCAGCAGCTTAGGGACTAGTAAACGCACAGATACGCAGTATTTT. Translated: CASSLGTSKRTDTQYF. The full variable domain, with the rest looked up from reference TRBV11-2 and TRBJ2-3, is EAGVAQSPRYKIIEKRQSVAFWCNPISGHATLYWYQQILGQGPKLLIQFQNNGVVDDSQLPKDRFSAERLKGVDSTLKIQPAKLEDSAVYLCASSLGTSKRTDTQYFGPGTRLTVL.

CDR3 nucleotides: TGTGCCAGCAGCTCAACCGGGATCCTTACTAGTCTACACTACGAGCAGTACTTC. Translation gives CASSSTGILTSLHYEQYF. The chain joins TRBV7-2 to TRBJ2-7; D might be TRBD2 (5 bases). The germline V gene has CDR1 SGHTA and CDR2 FQGNSA. V was shortened by 4 bases and J by 3 bases, with 25 bases between the two germline ends. The CDR3 contains 18 residues.